A selection of T cell receptor beta chains follows, all from one sample in a study of CD8+ T cells in alopecia areata. This table comes from immunoSEQ multiplex PCR, and its TCRdb copy is limited to in-frame clones, with some not included. This table has 120,000 or so clones, roughly 60% appearing once. The sequenced sample was CD8+ T cells sorted from blood, obtained at week 4, from a patient treated with tofacitinib. Receptors were obtained from a human donor with alopecia areata. Each CDR3 is given with its conserved first and last residue.

TRBV11-1	CASTPDGGADTQYF
TRBV14	CASSRLYSADTQYF
TRBV6-5	CASSSAVSYEQYF
TRBV6-6	CASRRPGSSQPQHF
TRBV7-8	CASSLALGTEKETQYF
TRBV29-1	CSVEKGTTDTQYF
TRBV5-6	CASSSDRAPYNEQFF
TRBV27	CASSLVGAADEQFF
TRBV19	CASSIDGVSSNQPQHF
TRBV30	CAWKGGRNTEAFF
TRBV4-1	CASSPRGTGNTGELFF
TRBV9	CASSAGLAVETQYF
TRBV9	CASSDSGGEQETQYF
TRBV6-5	CASSYGDPTYYNEQFF
TRBV13	CASVTWSQSTGELFF
TRBV5-1	CASSWSGAHSSTDTQYF
TRBV5-1	CASSLDMDTAYGYTF
TRBV6-5	CASRDGQRRRKKLFF
TRBV27	CATQGLSEAFF
TRBV7-9	CASSLGRGDGYTF
TRBV25-1	CASRGSGANVLTF
TRBV29-1	CSVEVAGQALEEQYF
TRBV7-9	CASTEGGIGGYTF
TRBV30	CAWSVDSLYNEQFF
TRBV30	CAWSWTGSEAFF
TRBV29-1	CSVEDQERYTF
TRBV2	CARRDPSGGNSPLHF
TRBV30	CASQDRGYEQYF
TRBV7-9	CASTHDGYGYTF
TRBV30	CAWDQENYGYTF
TRBV7-9	CASSADRGLPYGYTF
TRBV29-1	CSVKLPENTEAFF
TRBV30	CAWSDTGLAEKLFF
TRBV4-1	CASSQMDRAIYEQYF
TRBV5-1	CASSYEDSSYEQYF
TRBV4-1	CASLLTPEANSPLHF
TRBV27	CASSLTGVYHGYTF
TRBV25-1	CASSELTGYGYTF
TRBV29-1	CSVDEGKETQYF
TRBV5-1	CASTRDSYGYTF
TRBV30	CAWSYNSGNTIYF
TRBV5-6	CASSFIYLEPPDTQYF